This TCR beta chain was documented in a study of brain T cells in children with intractable seizures. Time point of the sample: blood from clinic visit 5 months post-surgery; TSC patient then seizure free. At least one anti-epileptic drug was given before surgery. Generated by immunoSEQ multiplex PCR, the TCRdb table keeps only in-frame clones and is missing some. Of 300,000 to 400,000 clones in the sample, over 85% were seen once. This clonotype was sampled from a boy younger than two with tuberous sclerosis and intractable seizures. This sample comprised peripheral blood, obtained roughly 5 months after surgery.

As DNA, the CDR3 is TGTGCCAGCACTAGGGAAGTGAACACTGAAGCTTTCTTT. It specifies CASTREVNTEAFF. The V gene is TRBV2, the J gene TRBJ1-1, with D uncertain. Trimming took 7 bases from V and 0 from J, leaving 9 bases between them. The length of the CDR3 is 13 residues. Germline V gene lookup returns CDR1 SNHLY and CDR2 FYNNEI.